Below are 21 T cell receptor beta chains sequenced from a single sample in a study of blood T cell repertoires in COVID-19. Assay: immunoSEQ multiplex PCR; the TCRdb copy retains only in-frame clones and omits some. Of about 180,000 clones in the sample, approximately 87% were seen once. Sample: peripheral blood. The source of these receptors is a man in his forties with active or convalescent COVID-19.

The J gene is TRBJ2-3, the V gene TRBV7-9, with TRBD2 as a possible D gene (6 bases). Germline V gene sequence: CDR1 SEHNR, CDR2 FQNEAQ (reference sequence). The CDR3 length is 16 residues. Deletions cut 5 bases from V and 0 bases from J, with 15 bases between. CDR3 sequence: CASSPRRGLSTDTQYF. CDR3 nucleotides: TGTGCCAGCAGCCCGCGGAGGGGACTTAGCACAGATACGCAGTATTTT.

This clone has more than one count but fewer than ten. This chain uses TRBV2 with TRBJ1-1, with 8 bases identical to TRBD1. Germline assignment: CDR1 SNHLY and CDR2 FYNNEI. This CDR3 contains 17 residues. The junction had 15 bases not matched to a gene; V was cut back by 7 bases and J by 2 bases. CDR3: CASMPRTGGSVNTEAFF. In DNA, the CDR3 is TGTGCCAGCATGCCGAGAACAGGGGGATCGGTTAACACTGAAGCTTTCTTT. The whole variable domain, remainder taken from reference TRBV2 and TRBJ1-1, is EPEVTQTPSHQVTQMGQEVILRCVPISNHLYFYWYRQILGQKVEFLVSFYNNEISEKSEIFDDQFSVERPDGSNFTLKIRSTKLEDSAMYFCASMPRTGGSVNTEAFFGQGTRLTVV.

This sequence joins TRBV19 and TRBJ1-4, with 7 bases lining up with TRBD1. Germline V lookup: CDR1 LNHDA, CDR2 SQIVND (reference sequence). The trim removed 5 bases at V and 5 bases at J, leaving 2 bases unmatched. The CDR3 sequence is 13 residues long. The CDR3 coding sequence is TGTGCCAGTAGTCTGACAGGGAATGAAAAACTGTTTTTT. Encoded protein: CASSLTGNEKLFF.

This clone has at least ten counts. CDR3 sequence (DNA): TGTGCCAGCTCCCCCGGGACAGGGCTTTCCTACGAGCAGTACTTC. Residues: CASSPGTGLSYEQYF. This chain joins TRBV18 and TRBJ2-7; TRBD1 matches 9 bases. After removal of 6 bases from V and 1 base from J, the junction contained 7 bases not matched to a gene. Germline V gene lookup returns CDR1 KGHSH and CDR2 LQKENI. The CDR3 spans 15 residues.

The genes are TRBV3-1 (or the pseudogene TRBV3-2) and TRBJ2-1; the D gene is possibly TRBD1 (6 bases). This CDR3 has 16 residues. The germline CDR1 and CDR2 sequences are LGHDT and YNNKEL (reference sequence). Trimming left V 0 bases short and J 2 bases short, with 11 bases between. DNA for the CDR3: TGTGCCAGCAGCCAAGATAGAACAGGGCCCTACAATGAGCAGTTCTTC. Its translation is CASSQDRTGPYNEQFF.

The chain couples TRBV18 to TRBJ1-1; D is uncertain. Germline CDR1 reads KGHSH; CDR2 reads LQKENI. Trimming removed 2 bases from V and 11 bases from J, with 15 bases in between. The CDR3 is made up of 13 amino acids. The CDR3 region has the DNA TGTGCCAGCTCACCAGGGATTGAGGAGGAGGCTTTCTTT. Its translation: CASSPGIEEEAFF.

V is TRBV12-3 or TRBV12-4 and J is TRBJ1-2; 11 bases align to TRBD1. The CDR3 runs 12 residues. V shed 7 bases, J shed 7 bases, and the junction held 2 bases outside the gene matches. The CDR3 coding sequence is TGTGCCAGCATCGGGACAGGGGGTGGCTACACCTTC. This gives the protein CASIGTGGGYTF.

J is TRBJ1-5 and V is TRBV18; TRBD1 is a possible D gene (6 bases). The CDR3 spans 14 residues. V shed 2 bases and J shed 4 bases, with 9 bases lying between them. Germline assignment: CDR1 KGHSH and CDR2 LQKENI. In nucleotides, the CDR3 is TGTGCCAGCTCACCAGACAGGCAAAATCAGCCCCAGCATTTT. This sequence encodes CASSPDRQNQPQHF.

The chain combines TRBV11-2 with TRBJ2-5; 11 bases are shared with TRBD2. CDR3 length equals 16 residues. Unmatched junction bases numbered 6, after V lost 4 bases and J lost 2 bases. Germline lookup yields CDR1 SGHAT and CDR2 FQNNGV. CDR3 residues: CASSSGTSGPQETQYF. CDR3 DNA: TGTGCCAGCAGCTCAGGGACTAGCGGTCCTCAAGAGACCCAGTACTTC.

This sequence joins TRBV9 and TRBJ1-6; D unresolved. The CDR3 totals 14 residues. Germline V gene lookup returns CDR1 SGDLS and CDR2 YYNGEE. V lost 5 bases and J 2 bases, leaving 8 bases between the germline ends. CDR3 sequence (DNA): TGTGCCAGCAGAGGAGATGCCTATAATTCACCCCTCCACTTT. Translating gives CASRGDAYNSPLHF.

The chain is built from TRBV10-3 and TRBJ2-5; a possible D gene is TRBD2 (6 bases). Per the germline V gene, CDR1 is ENHRY and CDR2 is SYGVKD. The CDR3 covers 13 residues. V gave up 4 bases and J gave up 2 bases, with 8 bases separating them. DNA for the CDR3: TGTGCCATCAGTGGGGGGGTGCAAGAGACCCAGTACTTC. Translated, it gives CAISGGVQETQYF.

The chain uses TRBV18 and TRBJ1-2, with D tentatively TRBD1 (5 bases). The CDR3 extends over 13 amino acids. V was trimmed by 3 bases and J by 4 bases, leaving 9 bases between them. Germline V gene lookup returns CDR1 KGHSH and CDR2 LQKENI. The CDR3, as DNA: TGTGCCAGCTCACCTACTACAGGCTATGGCTACACCTTC. This codes for CASSPTTGYGYTF.

This clone was detected a few times. V usage is TRBV5-8 and J usage is TRBJ1-5, with D possibly matching TRBD1 (6 bases). In germline, CDR1 is SGHTS, CDR2 YDEGEE. The CDR3 spans 15 residues. Trimming pared 5 bases from V and 1 base from J, leaving 13 bases between. The CDR3, as DNA: TGTGCCAGCAGTTTCGGACAGAGGAGCAATCAGCCCCAGCATTTT. As protein: CASSFGQRSNQPQHF.

The rearrangement joins TRBV2 to TRBJ1-2; perhaps TRBD1 as D (5 bases). In germline, CDR1 is SNHLY, CDR2 FYNNEI. The CDR3 extends over 12 amino acids. The ends were cut back, 8 bases at V and 0 bases at J, with 7 bases in the middle. The CDR3 is CASDSTNYGYTF. The CDR3 DNA sequence: TGTGCCAGCGACAGCACTAACTATGGCTACACCTTC.

This chain joins TRBV7-8 and TRBJ2-3; TRBD2 matches 8 bases. Germline lookup yields CDR1 SGHVS and CDR2 FQNEAQ. V shed 6 bases and J 2 bases; nucleotides not matched to a gene: 10. This CDR3 spans 16 amino acids. Here the CDR3 DNA reads TGTGCCAGCAGTAGCGGGGCGGGGGGAATCACAGATACGCAGTATTTT. Protein sequence: CASSSGAGGITDTQYF.

V gene TRBV3-1 (or the pseudogene TRBV3-2) combines with J gene TRBJ2-7; tentative D call: TRBD2 (5 bases). Deletions cut 9 bases from V and 3 bases from J, with 12 bases between. Germline V lookup: CDR1 LGHDT, CDR2 YNNKEL (reference sequence). The CDR3 runs 12 residues. CDR3 nucleotides: TGTGCCAGTCGATCACGGGGCTACGAGCAGTACTTC. Encoded protein: CASRSRGYEQYF.

The chain employs TRBV30 and TRBJ1-1, with D possibly matching TRBD1 (5 bases). CDR3 length: 13 residues. Trimming took 4 bases from V and 3 from J, leaving 12 bases between them. CDR1 is GTSNPN and CDR2 is SVGIG in the germline V gene (reference sequence). The CDR3 region has the DNA TGTGCCTGGACCTATGACAGAGACACTGAAGCTTTCTTT. This gives the protein CAWTYDRDTEAFF. The entire variable domain, with the rest obtained from reference TRBV30 and TRBJ1-1, is as follows: SQTIHQWPATLVQPVGSPLSLECTVEGTSNPNLYWYRQAAGRGLQLLFYSVGIGQISSEVPQNLSASRPQDRQFILSSKKLLLSDSGFYLCAWTYDRDTEAFFGQGTRLTVV.

The rearrangement links TRBV9 to TRBJ2-3; 9 bases are a match to TRBD2. CDR1 is SGDLS, CDR2 YYNGEE, per germline. The CDR3 covers 16 residues. Trimming took 3 bases from V and 0 from J; bases not matched to a gene: 5. As DNA, the CDR3 is TGTGCCAGCAGCGAGGGACTAGCCGGTAGCACAGATACGCAGTATTTT. Its translation is CASSEGLAGSTDTQYF.

The J gene is TRBJ1-4, the V gene TRBV19; D might be TRBD1 (6 bases). CDR1 is LNHDA and CDR2 is SQIVND in the germline V gene (reference sequence). V gave up 8 bases and J gave up 3 bases, with 7 bases separating them. This CDR3 region has 12 residues. The CDR3 spells CASEGANEKLFF. The CDR3 bases are TGTGCCAGTGAGGGGGCTAATGAAAAACTGTTTTTT.

The V and J genes are TRBV13 and TRBJ1-2; D perhaps matches TRBD1 (5 bases). The V gene lost 0 bases and the J gene lost 8 bases, with 16 bases spanning the gap. Germline V gene data show CDR1 as PRHDT and CDR2 as FYEKMQ (reference sequence). The CDR3 sequence is 15 residues long. CDR3 DNA sequence: TGTGCCAGCAGCTTAGGGGGGTCCAGGGAGGTCGGCTACACCTTC. As protein: CASSLGGSREVGYTF.

The CDR3 DNA sequence: TGTGCCAGCAGCGTAGCAGGACAGGGCCCCTATGGCTACACCTTC. It is translated as CASSVAGQGPYGYTF. The V gene is TRBV9, the J gene TRBJ1-2, with 8 bases fitting TRBD1. This CDR3 is built from 15 residues. J lost 4 bases, V lost 0 bases, and 5 bases had no gene match. The germline V gene has CDR1 SGDLS and CDR2 YYNGEE.